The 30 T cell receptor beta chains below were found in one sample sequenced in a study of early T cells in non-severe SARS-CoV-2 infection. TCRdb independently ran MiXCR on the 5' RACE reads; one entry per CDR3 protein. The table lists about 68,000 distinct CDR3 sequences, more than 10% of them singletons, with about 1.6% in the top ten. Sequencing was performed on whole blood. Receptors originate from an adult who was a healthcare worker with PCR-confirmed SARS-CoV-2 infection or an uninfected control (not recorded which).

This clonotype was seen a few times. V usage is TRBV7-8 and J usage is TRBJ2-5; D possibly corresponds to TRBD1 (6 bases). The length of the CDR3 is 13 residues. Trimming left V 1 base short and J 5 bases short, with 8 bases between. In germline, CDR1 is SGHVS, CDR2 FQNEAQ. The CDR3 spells CASSLGQGETQYF. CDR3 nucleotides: TGTGCCAGCAGCTTAGGTCAGGGGGAGACCCAGTACTTC.

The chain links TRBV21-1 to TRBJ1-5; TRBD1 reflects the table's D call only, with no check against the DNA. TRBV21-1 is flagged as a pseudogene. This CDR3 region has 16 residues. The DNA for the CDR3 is TGTGCCAGCGCCCGCCAAACAGGGAGGAGGACTCAGCCCCAGCATTTT. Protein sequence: CASARQTGRRTQPQHF.

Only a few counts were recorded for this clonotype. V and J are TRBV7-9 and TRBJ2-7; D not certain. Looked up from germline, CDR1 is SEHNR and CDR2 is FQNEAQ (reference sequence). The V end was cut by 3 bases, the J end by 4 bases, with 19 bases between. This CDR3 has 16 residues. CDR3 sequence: CASSFSSVGGKYEQYF. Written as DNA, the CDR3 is TGTGCCAGCAGCTTTTCGTCGGTGGGTGGGAAGTACGAGCAGTACTTC.

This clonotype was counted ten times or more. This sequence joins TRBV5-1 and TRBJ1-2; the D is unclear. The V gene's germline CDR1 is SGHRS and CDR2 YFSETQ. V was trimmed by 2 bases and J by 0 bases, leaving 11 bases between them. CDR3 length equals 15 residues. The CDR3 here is CASSFTLRANYGYTF. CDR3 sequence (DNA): TGCGCCAGCAGCTTCACCTTGAGGGCTAACTATGGCTACACCTTC.

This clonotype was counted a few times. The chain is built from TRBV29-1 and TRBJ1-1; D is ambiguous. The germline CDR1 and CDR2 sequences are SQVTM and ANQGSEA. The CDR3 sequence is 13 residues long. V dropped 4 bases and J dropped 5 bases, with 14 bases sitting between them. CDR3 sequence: CSVVSQTGTEAFF. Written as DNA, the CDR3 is TGCAGCGTTGTTAGCCAAACTGGGACTGAAGCTTTCTTT.

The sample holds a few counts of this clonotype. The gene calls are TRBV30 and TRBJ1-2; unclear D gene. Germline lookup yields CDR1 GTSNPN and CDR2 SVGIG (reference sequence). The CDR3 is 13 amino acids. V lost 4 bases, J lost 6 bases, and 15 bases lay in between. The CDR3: CAWNTDYMDGYTF. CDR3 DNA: TGTGCCTGGAATACGGACTACATGGATGGCTACACCTTC.

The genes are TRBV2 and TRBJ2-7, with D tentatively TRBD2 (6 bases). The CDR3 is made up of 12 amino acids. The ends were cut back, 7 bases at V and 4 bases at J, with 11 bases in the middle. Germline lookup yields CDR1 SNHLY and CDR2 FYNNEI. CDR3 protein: CASMEGRYEQYF. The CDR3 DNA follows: TGTGCCAGCATGGAGGGGAGGTACGAGCAGTACTTC. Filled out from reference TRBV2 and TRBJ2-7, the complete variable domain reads EPEVTQTPSHQVTQMGQEVILRCVPISNHLYFYWYRQILGQKVEFLVSFYNNEISEKSEIFDDQFSVERPDGSNFTLKIRSTKLEDSAMYFCASMEGRYEQYFGPGTRLTVT.

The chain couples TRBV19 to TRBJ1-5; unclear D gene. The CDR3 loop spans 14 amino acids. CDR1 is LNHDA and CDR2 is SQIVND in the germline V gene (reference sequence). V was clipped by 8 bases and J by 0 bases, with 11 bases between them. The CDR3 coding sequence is TGTGCCAGTCAGAAGGCCTATAGCAATCAGCCCCAGCATTTT. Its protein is CASQKAYSNQPQHF.

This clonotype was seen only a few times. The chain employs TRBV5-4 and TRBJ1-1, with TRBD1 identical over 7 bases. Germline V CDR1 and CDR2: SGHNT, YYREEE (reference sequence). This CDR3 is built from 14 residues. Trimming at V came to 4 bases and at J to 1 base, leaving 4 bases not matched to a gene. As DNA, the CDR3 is TGTGCCAGCAGCCCGCGGACAGGGAACACTGAAGCTTTCTTT. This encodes CASSPRTGNTEAFF.

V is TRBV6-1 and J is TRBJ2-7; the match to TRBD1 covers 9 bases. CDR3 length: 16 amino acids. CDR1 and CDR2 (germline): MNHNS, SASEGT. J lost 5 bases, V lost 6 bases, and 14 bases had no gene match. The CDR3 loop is CASSREPGQGFDEQYF. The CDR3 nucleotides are TGTGCCAGCAGCCGCGAACCGGGACAGGGTTTCGACGAGCAGTACTTC.

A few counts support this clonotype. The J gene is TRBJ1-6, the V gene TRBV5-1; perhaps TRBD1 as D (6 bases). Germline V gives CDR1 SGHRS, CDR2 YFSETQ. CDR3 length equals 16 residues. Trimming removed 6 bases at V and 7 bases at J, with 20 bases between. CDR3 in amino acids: CASTPGASTQNSPLHF. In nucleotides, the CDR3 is TGCGCCAGCACCCCGGGGGCCAGTACTCAAAATTCACCCCTCCACTTT.

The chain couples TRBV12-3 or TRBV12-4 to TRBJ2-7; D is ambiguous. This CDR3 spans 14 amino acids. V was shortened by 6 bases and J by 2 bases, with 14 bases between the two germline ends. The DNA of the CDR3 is TGTGCCAGCAGCCGCAGCCAACACCCCTACGAGCAGTACTTC. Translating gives CASSRSQHPYEQYF.

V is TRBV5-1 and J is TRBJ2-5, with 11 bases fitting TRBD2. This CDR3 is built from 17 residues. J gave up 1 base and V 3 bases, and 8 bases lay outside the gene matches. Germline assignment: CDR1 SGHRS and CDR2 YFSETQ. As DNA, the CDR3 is TGCGCCAGCAGCTCCCGGGTAGCGGGGGGGCGCCAAGAGACCCAGTACTTC. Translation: CASSSRVAGGRQETQYF.

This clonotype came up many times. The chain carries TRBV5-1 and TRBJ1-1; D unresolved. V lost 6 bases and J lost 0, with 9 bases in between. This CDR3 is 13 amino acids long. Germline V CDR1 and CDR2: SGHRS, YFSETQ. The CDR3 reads CASTVGLNTEAFF. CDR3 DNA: TGCGCCAGCACCGTAGGACTGAACACTGAAGCTTTCTTT.

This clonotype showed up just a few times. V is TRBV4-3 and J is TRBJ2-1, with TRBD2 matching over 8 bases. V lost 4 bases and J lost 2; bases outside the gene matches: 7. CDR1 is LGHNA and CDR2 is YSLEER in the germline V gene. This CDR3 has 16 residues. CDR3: CASSPAGGGPYNEQFF. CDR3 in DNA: TGCGCCAGCAGCCCCGCGGGAGGAGGGCCCTACAATGAGCAGTTCTTC.

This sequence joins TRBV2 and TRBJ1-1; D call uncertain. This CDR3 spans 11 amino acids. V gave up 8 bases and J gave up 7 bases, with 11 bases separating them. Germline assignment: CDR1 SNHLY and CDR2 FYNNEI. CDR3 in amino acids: CASEIQREAFF. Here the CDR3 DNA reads TGTGCCAGCGAGATCCAGCGTGAAGCTTTCTTT.

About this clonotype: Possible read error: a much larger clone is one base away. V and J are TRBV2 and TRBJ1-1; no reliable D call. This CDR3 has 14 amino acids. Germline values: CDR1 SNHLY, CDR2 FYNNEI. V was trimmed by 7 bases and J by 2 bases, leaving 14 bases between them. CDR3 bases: TGTGCCAGCATTGTGACCTACATCAACACTGAAGCTTTCTTT. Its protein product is CASIVTYINTEAFF.

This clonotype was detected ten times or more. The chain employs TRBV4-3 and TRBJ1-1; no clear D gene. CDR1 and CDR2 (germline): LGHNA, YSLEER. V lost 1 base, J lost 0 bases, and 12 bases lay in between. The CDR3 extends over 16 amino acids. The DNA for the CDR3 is TGCGCCAGCAGCCAAGGATCGGCGGTAGTGAACACTGAAGCTTTCTTT. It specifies CASSQGSAVVNTEAFF.

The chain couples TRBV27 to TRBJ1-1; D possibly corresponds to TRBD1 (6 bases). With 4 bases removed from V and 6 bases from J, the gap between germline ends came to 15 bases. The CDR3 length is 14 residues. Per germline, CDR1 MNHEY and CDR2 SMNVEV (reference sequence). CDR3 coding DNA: TGTGCCAGCAGTTGGTTGCTGGACAGCTCTGAAGCTTTCTTT. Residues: CASSWLLDSSEAFF.

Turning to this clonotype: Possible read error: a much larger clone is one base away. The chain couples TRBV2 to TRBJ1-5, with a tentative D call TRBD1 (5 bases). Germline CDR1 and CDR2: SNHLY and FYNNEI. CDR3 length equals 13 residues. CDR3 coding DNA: TGTGCCAGCCTGGGGGATAGCAATCAGCTCCAGCATTTT. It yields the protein CASLGDSNQLQHF.

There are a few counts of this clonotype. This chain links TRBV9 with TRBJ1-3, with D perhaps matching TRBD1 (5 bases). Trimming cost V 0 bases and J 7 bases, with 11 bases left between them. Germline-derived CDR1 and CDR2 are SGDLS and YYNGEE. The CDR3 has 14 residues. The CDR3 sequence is CASSVDFPGNTIYF. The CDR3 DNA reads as TGTGCCAGCAGCGTAGATTTCCCAGGGAACACCATATATTTT.

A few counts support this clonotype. The CDR3 DNA reads TGTGCCAGCAATCAAGTTGGAGATACGCAGTATTTT. The encoded protein is CASNQVGDTQYF. This chain connects TRBV6-6 to TRBJ2-3, with unresolved D. Trimming removed 7 bases from V and 5 bases from J, with 10 bases in between. Germline assignment: CDR1 MNHNY and CDR2 SVGAGI (reference sequence). The CDR3 is 12 residues long.

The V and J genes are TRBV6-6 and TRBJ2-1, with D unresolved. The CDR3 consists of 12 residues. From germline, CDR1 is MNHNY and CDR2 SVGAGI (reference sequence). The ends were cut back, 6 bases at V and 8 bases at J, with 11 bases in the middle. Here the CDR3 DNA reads TGTGCCAGCAGGCAGAATATCTATGAGCAGTTCTTC. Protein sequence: CASRQNIYEQFF.

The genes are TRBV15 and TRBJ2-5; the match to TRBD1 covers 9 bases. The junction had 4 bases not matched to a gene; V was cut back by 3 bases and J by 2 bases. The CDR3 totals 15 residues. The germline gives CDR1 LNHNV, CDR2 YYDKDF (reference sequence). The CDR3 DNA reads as TGTGCCACCAGCAGGACAGGGGGTCGGCAAGAGACCCAGTACTTC. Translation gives CATSRTGGRQETQYF.

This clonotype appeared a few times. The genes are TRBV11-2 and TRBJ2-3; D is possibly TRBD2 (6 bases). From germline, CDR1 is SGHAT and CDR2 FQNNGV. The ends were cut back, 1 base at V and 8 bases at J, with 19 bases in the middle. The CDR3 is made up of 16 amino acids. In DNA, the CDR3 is TGTGCCAGCAGCTTAGGCCAGCGGGCTCTCTGGAGTACGCAGTATTTT. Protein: CASSLGQRALWSTQYF.

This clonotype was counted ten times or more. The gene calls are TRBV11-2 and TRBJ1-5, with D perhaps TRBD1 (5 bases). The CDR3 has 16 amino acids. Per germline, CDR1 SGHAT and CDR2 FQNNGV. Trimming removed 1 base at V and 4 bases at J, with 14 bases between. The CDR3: CASSLVTGRANQPQHF. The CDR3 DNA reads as TGTGCCAGCAGCTTAGTTACCGGCAGGGCAAATCAGCCCCAGCATTTT.

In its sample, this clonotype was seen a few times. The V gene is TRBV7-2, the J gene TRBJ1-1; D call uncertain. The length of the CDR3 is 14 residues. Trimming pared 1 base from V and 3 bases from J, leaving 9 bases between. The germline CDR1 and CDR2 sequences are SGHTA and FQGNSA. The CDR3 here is CASSLEGFDTEAFF. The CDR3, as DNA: TGTGCCAGCAGCTTAGAGGGTTTCGACACTGAAGCTTTCTTT.

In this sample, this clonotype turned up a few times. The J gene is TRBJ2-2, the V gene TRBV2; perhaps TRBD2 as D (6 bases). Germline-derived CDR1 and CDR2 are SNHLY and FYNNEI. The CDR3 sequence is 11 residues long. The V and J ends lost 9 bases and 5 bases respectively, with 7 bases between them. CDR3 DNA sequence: TGTGCCAGGGAGGGGACCGGGGAGCTGTTTTTT. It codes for CAREGTGELFF.

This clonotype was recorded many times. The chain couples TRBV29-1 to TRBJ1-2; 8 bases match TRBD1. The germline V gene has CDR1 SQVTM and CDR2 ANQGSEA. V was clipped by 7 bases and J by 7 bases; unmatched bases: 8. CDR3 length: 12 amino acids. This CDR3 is CSGQGSRGGYTF. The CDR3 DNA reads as TGCAGCGGACAGGGGAGCCGTGGTGGCTACACCTTC.

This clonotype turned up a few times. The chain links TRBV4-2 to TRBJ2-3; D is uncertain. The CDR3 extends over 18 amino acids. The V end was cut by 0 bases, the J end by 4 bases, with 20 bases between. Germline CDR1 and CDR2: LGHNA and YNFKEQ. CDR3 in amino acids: CASSQEHFVGGGPDTQYF. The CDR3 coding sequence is TGTGCCAGCAGCCAAGAACACTTTGTCGGCGGTGGCCCAGATACGCAGTATTTT.